These 18 T cell receptor beta chains were sequenced from one sample in a study of beta chain features in type 1 diabetes. Study findings and constraints: TCRB CDR3s were moderately but significantly shorter in Type 1 diabetes patients in all four CD4+ subsets.

No antigen has been identified for these receptors. TCRB transcripts that were expressed got sequenced, as all of the isolated RNA had been reverse transcribed. Using immunoSEQ multiplex PCR, the repertoire was profiled, and TCRdb retains in-frame clones only, with some absent. The sample includes hundreds of thousands of clones, approximately 15% of them seen just once. The sequencing input was naive CD4+ T cells from blood. The receptors stem from a man under 40 with type 1 diabetes.

This clone was counted only a few times. The rearrangement joins TRBV6-6 to TRBJ2-6; perhaps TRBD2 as D (6 bases). Germline-derived CDR1 and CDR2 are MNHNY and SVGAGI (reference sequence). Trimming shortened V by 0 bases and J by 1 base, and 7 bases separated the two germline ends. The length of the CDR3 is 16 residues. The chain's CDR3 is CASSYSGGSGANVLTF. In DNA, the CDR3 is TGTGCCAGCAGTTACTCGGGGGGATCTGGGGCCAACGTCCTGACTTTC.

The V call is TRBV5-4, the J call TRBJ2-5; tentatively, D is TRBD2 (6 bases). In germline, CDR1 is SGHNT, CDR2 YYREEE (reference sequence). This CDR3 comprises 13 residues. Trimming removed 5 bases from V and 5 bases from J, with 13 bases in between. Here the CDR3 reads CASRTRNLETQYF. The DNA for the CDR3 is TGTGCCAGCAGGACTAGAAATCTCGAGACCCAGTACTTC. The full variable domain, completed using reference TRBV5-4 and TRBJ2-5, is ETGVTQSPTHLIKTRGQQVTLRCSSQSGHNTVSWYQQALGQGPQFIFQYYREEENGRGNFPPRFSGLQFPNYSSELNVNALELDDSALYLCASRTRNLETQYFGPGTRLLVL.

V usage is TRBV18 and J usage is TRBJ2-7; D call uncertain. The V end lost 1 base, the J end lost 3 bases, and 10 bases lay between the germline ends. CDR3 length equals 14 residues. The germline gives CDR1 KGHSH, CDR2 LQKENI. The CDR3 protein is CASSPQESLYEQYF. CDR3 in DNA: TGTGCCAGCTCACCACAGGAGTCCCTCTACGAGCAGTACTTC.

This rearrangement joins TRBV29-1 to TRBJ2-7; a possible D gene is TRBD2 (6 bases). CDR1 and CDR2 from the germline V gene are SQVTM and ANQGSEA. CDR3 length: 15 residues. V lost 0 bases, J lost 3 bases, and 15 bases lay in between. The CDR3 loop is CSVEDRRSGRYEQYF. The CDR3 coding sequence is TGCAGCGTTGAAGATCGCAGAAGCGGGCGCTACGAGCAGTACTTC.

In this sample, this clone turned up a few times. The chain employs TRBV7-9 and TRBJ2-2, with a tentative D call TRBD1 (5 bases). Per the germline V gene, CDR1 is SEHNR and CDR2 is FQNEAQ (reference sequence). V lost 5 bases and J lost 4, with 20 bases in between. The CDR3 spans 17 residues. The CDR3 DNA reads as TGTGCCAGCAGCCCGGCTCAGGGTACAGTAGGCACCGGGGAGCTGTTTTTT. It codes for CASSPAQGTVGTGELFF.

This clone has a handful of counts. This chain links TRBV7-9 with TRBJ2-7; 7 bases line up with TRBD2. V shed 4 bases, J shed 2 bases, and the junction held 11 bases outside the gene matches. The CDR3 length is 16 residues. Germline CDR1 reads SEHNR; CDR2 reads FQNEAQ (reference sequence). As DNA, the CDR3 is TGTGCCAGCAGCTCTCTGACTAGCAGCGGCCCCTACGAGCAGTACTTC. It encodes CASSSLTSSGPYEQYF. The full variable domain, rest sourced from reference TRBV7-9 and TRBJ2-7, is DTGVSQNPRHKITKRGQNVTFRCDPISEHNRLYWYRQTLGQGPEFLTYFQNEAQLEKSRLLSDRFSAERPKGSFSTLEIQRTEQGDSAMYLCASSSLTSSGPYEQYFGPGTRLTVT.

This clone was picked up a small number of times. This rearrangement joins TRBV9 to TRBJ2-6; no firm D call. CDR3 length: 15 amino acids. Germline-derived CDR1 and CDR2 are SGDLS and YYNGEE. The V gene lost 6 bases and the J gene lost 0 bases, with 10 bases spanning the gap. CDR3 in amino acids: CASTGSFSGANVLTF. CDR3 bases: TGTGCCAGCACAGGCAGTTTCTCTGGGGCCAACGTCCTGACTTTC.

CDR3 amino acids: CASSAEGGTQYF. CDR3 in DNA: TGTGCCAGCAGTGCGGAGGGAGGGACCCAGTACTTC. The genes are TRBV6-1 and TRBJ2-5; possibly TRBD2 for D (6 bases). Trimming stripped 4 bases from V and 7 bases from J, with 10 bases between. The length of the CDR3 is 12 residues. Germline V gene data show CDR1 as MNHNS and CDR2 as SASEGT.

This clone has only a few counts. The rearrangement links TRBV10-3 to TRBJ1-1; no clear D gene. Germline lookup yields CDR1 ENHRY and CDR2 SYGVKD. Trimming cost V 6 bases and J 4 bases, with 15 bases left between them. The length of the CDR3 is 14 residues. As DNA, the CDR3 is TGTGCCATCAGACCACGAGGCGAGAGCACTGAAGCTTTCTTT. It translates to CAIRPRGESTEAFF.

This clone has just a few counts. This rearrangement joins TRBV2 to TRBJ2-2; D might be TRBD2 (6 bases). Trimming removed 4 bases at V and 0 bases at J, with 12 bases between. CDR3 length equals 16 residues. Germline V gene sequence: CDR1 SNHLY, CDR2 FYNNEI. The CDR3, as DNA: TGTGCCAGCAGTGTTGAGGGGAGGACGAACACCGGGGAGCTGTTTTTT. This translates into CASSVEGRTNTGELFF.

This clone was counted only a few times. As DNA, the CDR3 is TGCGCCAGCAGCCAAGAACTAAGAACCTCTGGGGCCAACGTCCTGACTTTC. Translating gives CASSQELRTSGANVLTF. The V call is TRBV4-3, the J call TRBJ2-6; D call uncertain. The CDR3 is 17 residues long. V was pared by 0 bases and J by 0 bases, with 9 bases between. Germline V gives CDR1 LGHNA, CDR2 YSLEER.

This clone was counted between two and nine times. The chain joins TRBV29-1 to TRBJ2-7; possible D gene TRBD1, 6 bases. Germline-derived CDR1 and CDR2 are SQVTM and ANQGSEA. There are 11 residues in the CDR3. Trimming took 7 bases from V and 4 from J, leaving 11 bases between them. The CDR3 nucleotides are TGCAGCGCCCAGGGGCGGTACGAGCAGTACTTC. This codes for CSAQGRYEQYF.

This clone turned up a few times. This chain uses TRBV7-9 with TRBJ1-3; unclear D gene. Deletions cut 1 base from V and 1 base from J, with 11 bases between. The V gene's germline CDR1 is SEHNR and CDR2 FQNEAQ (reference sequence). There are 16 residues in the CDR3. CDR3 residues: CASSLVIRGSGNTIYF. Here the CDR3 DNA reads TGTGCCAGCAGCTTAGTAATCCGGGGATCTGGAAACACCATATATTTT.

Of note for this clone: Other DNA sequences in this sample translate to the same CDR3. The V call is TRBV28, the J call TRBJ2-1; D possibly corresponds to TRBD2 (6 bases). The CDR3 runs to 14 residues. Trimming shortened V by 5 bases and J by 2 bases, and 10 bases separated the two germline ends. Looked up from germline, CDR1 is MDHEN and CDR2 is SYDVKM. CDR3 sequence reads: CASSLSGAYNEQFF. CDR3 in DNA: TGTGCCAGCAGTCTTAGCGGTGCCTACAATGAGCAGTTCTTC. The full variable domain, in which reference TRBV28 and TRBJ2-1 provide the parts outside the CDR3, is DVKVTQSSRYLVKRTGEKVFLECVQDMDHENMFWYRQDPGLGLRLIYFSYDVKMKEKGDIPEGYSVSREKKERFSLILESASTNQTSMYLCASSLSGAYNEQFFGPGTRLTVL.

The sample holds a few counts of this clone. J is TRBJ1-2 and V is TRBV30; tentative D call: TRBD1 (6 bases). Trimming pared 4 bases from V and 1 base from J, leaving 7 bases between. The CDR3 is 12 residues long. Germline assignment: CDR1 GTSNPN and CDR2 SVGIG (reference sequence). CDR3 loop: CAWTQGNYGYTF. CDR3 bases: TGTGCCTGGACACAGGGTAACTATGGCTACACCTTC.

The chain has TRBV28 and TRBJ2-7, with TRBD1 matching 9 bases. V trimming: 5 bases; J trimming: 2 bases; junction bases outside the gene matches: 7. CDR1 is MDHEN and CDR2 is SYDVKM in the germline V gene. The CDR3 has 15 residues. CDR3 sequence reads: CASSTTGQGPYEQYF. DNA of the CDR3: TGTGCCAGCAGTACCACGGGACAGGGACCCTACGAGCAGTACTTC.

The chain couples TRBV7-3 to TRBJ2-3; no definite D call. The V gene lost 2 bases and the J gene lost 5 bases, with 8 bases spanning the gap. Looked up from germline, CDR1 is SGHTA and CDR2 is FQGTGA. The CDR3 contains 13 residues. The CDR3 protein is CASSLLVRDTQYF. The CDR3 nucleotides are TGTGCCAGCAGCTTATTGGTGAGAGATACGCAGTATTTT.

This clone showed up just a few times. This CDR3 is also generated by other DNA sequences in the sample. The CDR3 reads CASSIDRDTEAFF. CDR3 DNA: TGTGCCAGTAGTATTGACAGGGACACTGAAGCTTTCTTT. This chain links TRBV19 with TRBJ1-1, with 7 bases identical to TRBD1. Germline-derived CDR1 and CDR2 are LNHDA and SQIVND (reference sequence). The CDR3 is made up of 13 amino acids. The trim removed 3 bases at V and 3 bases at J, leaving 1 base unmatched.